The 32 T cell receptor beta chains in this list originate from one sample, sequenced in a study of T cells in Graves' hyperthyroidism and ophthalmopathy. The CDR3 regions of TCR beta were amplified from RNA transcripts. The HTBI primer set was used in a first-round RT-PCR of the TCR CDR3. TCRdb passed the multiplex PCR reads through MiXCR, listing each CDR3 protein once. The sample lists around 400,000 distinct CDR3 sequences; around a quarter were seen once. The sample consisted of blood. The receptor set was obtained from a man aged 45-65 years with Graves' hyperthyroidism.

This clonotype was seen a handful of times. CDR3 sequence (DNA): TGTGCCAGCAGCGAGGACGGACCTAGCACAGATACGCAGTATTTT. As protein: CASSEDGPSTDTQYF. The V call is TRBV11-2, the J call TRBJ2-3; D not certain. This CDR3 comprises 15 residues. Per the germline V gene, CDR1 is SGHAT and CDR2 is FQNNGV. V was clipped by 5 bases and J by 0 bases, with 12 bases between them.

This clonotype was counted at least ten times. DNA of the CDR3: TGTGCCAGCAGTTACGGTGACAGCACCTACGAGCAGTACTTC. Amino acid sequence: CASSYGDSTYEQYF. The chain is built from TRBV6-2 or TRBV6-3 and TRBJ2-7, with TRBD1 as a possible D gene (5 bases). Germline values: CDR1 MNHEY, CDR2 SVGEGT. The CDR3 contains 14 residues. The V end was cut by 2 bases, the J end by 2 bases, with 10 bases between.

The rearrangement joins TRBV6-2 or TRBV6-3 to TRBJ1-1, with D unresolved. This CDR3 has 15 amino acids. The V end lost 1 base, the J end lost 1 base, and 10 bases lay between the germline ends. Germline V gene data show CDR1 as MNHEY and CDR2 as SVGEGT. The CDR3: CASSYLSFQNTEAFF. Here the CDR3 DNA reads TGTGCCAGCAGTTACTTAAGTTTTCAGAACACTGAAGCTTTCTTT.

This chain connects TRBV6-5 to TRBJ2-3, with unresolved D. The CDR3 has 16 residues. CDR1 is MNHEY, CDR2 SVGAGI, per germline. V was shortened by 2 bases and J by 0 bases, with 12 bases between the two germline ends. The CDR3: CASSYGSDPSTDTQYF. The CDR3 DNA follows: TGTGCCAGCAGTTACGGTAGTGACCCCAGCACAGATACGCAGTATTTT.

The chain recombines TRBV5-1 with TRBJ2-3; possibly TRBD2 for D (5 bases). Germline CDR1 and CDR2: SGHRS and YFSETQ. The CDR3 spans 13 residues. CDR3 loop: CAAADGSTDTQYF. Written as DNA, the CDR3 is TGCGCAGCAGCGGACGGTAGCACAGATACGCAGTATTTT. The variable domain in full, completed from reference TRBV5-1 and TRBJ2-3, reads KAGVTQTPRYLIKTRGQQVTLSCSPISGHRSVSWYQQTPGQGLQFLFEYFSETQRNKGNFPGRFSGRQFSNSRSEMNVSTLELGDSALYLCAAADGSTDTQYFGPGTRLTVL.

This clonotype was picked up a small number of times. This chain links TRBV18 with TRBJ2-3; the D is unclear. There are 11 residues in the CDR3. Germline V gene sequence: CDR1 KGHSH, CDR2 LQKENI. V shed 2 bases and J shed 5 bases, with 2 bases lying between them. CDR3 nucleotide sequence: TGTGCCAGCTCACCAATAGATACGCAGTATTTT. Amino acid sequence: CASSPIDTQYF.

The V gene is TRBV11-1, the J gene TRBJ2-1; 8 bases match TRBD2. In germline, CDR1 is SGHAT, CDR2 FQDESV (reference sequence). With V trimmed by 8 bases and J by 2 bases, 11 bases remained unmatched. This CDR3 has 16 residues. CDR3 coding DNA: TGTGCCAGCGCGGGGGTTAAGGGACTAGCCTACAATGAGCAGTTCTTC. The encoded protein is CASAGVKGLAYNEQFF.

The sample holds a few counts of this clonotype. The chain has TRBV20-1 and TRBJ1-2; 10 bases map to TRBD1. V shed 3 bases and J 8 bases; nucleotides not matched to a gene: 6. Germline CDR1 is DFQATT and CDR2 is SNEGSKA (reference sequence). This CDR3 spans 13 amino acids. As DNA, the CDR3 is TGCAGTGCTAGTGTAGACAGGGGGCACGGCTACACCTTC. Translating gives CSASVDRGHGYTF.

Many counts were recorded for this clonotype. The J gene is TRBJ2-7, the V gene TRBV5-1; 9 positions agree with TRBD1. From germline, CDR1 is SGHRS and CDR2 YFSETQ. The CDR3 is 15 amino acids. After removal of 1 base from V and 3 bases from J, the junction contained 5 bases not matched to a gene. The CDR3 DNA reads TGCGCCAGCAGCTTGCCGGGACAGGGAGACTACGAGCAGTACTTC. Its protein product is CASSLPGQGDYEQYF.

V and J are TRBV7-2 and TRBJ1-1; D unclear. The germline V and J ends were trimmed by 1 base and 4 bases, with 10 bases remaining between them. Germline V gene sequence: CDR1 SGHTA, CDR2 FQGNSA. CDR3 size: 14 residues. The CDR3 DNA reads TGTGCCAGCAGCTTAGATTCTAAGGGCACTGAAGCTTTCTTT. As protein: CASSLDSKGTEAFF.

This clonotype was counted at least ten times. The chain has TRBV27 and TRBJ1-2, with a weak D call TRBD1 (5 bases). Trimming stripped 3 bases from V and 6 bases from J, with 11 bases between. Looked up from germline, CDR1 is MNHEY and CDR2 is SMNVEV (reference sequence). There are 13 residues in the CDR3. DNA for the CDR3: TGTGCCAGCAGTTTTCAGGGAATGGATGGCTACACCTTC. This gives the protein CASSFQGMDGYTF.

The chain couples TRBV19 to TRBJ1-1; weak D call: TRBD1 (6 bases). Trimming cost V 7 bases and J 2 bases, with 14 bases left between them. Per the germline V gene, CDR1 is LNHDA and CDR2 is SQIVND (reference sequence). CDR3 size: 14 residues. The CDR3 sequence: CASNRRQANTEAFF. The DNA for the CDR3 is TGTGCCAGTAACCGTAGACAGGCAAACACTGAAGCTTTCTTT.

As concerns this clonotype: Given a much more abundant clone one base away, this may be a read error. The chain is built from TRBV7-9 and TRBJ2-7; tentatively, D is TRBD2 (6 bases). The CDR3 runs 14 residues. Germline loops: CDR1 SEHNR, CDR2 FQNEAQ (reference sequence). For the CDR3, the DNA is TGTGCCAACAGCTCCCTGACGGGAGTCGGTGAGCAGTACTTC. Its protein product is CANSSLTGVGEQYF.

V is TRBV4-2 and J is TRBJ2-7; 12 nucleotides line up with TRBD2. The CDR3 consists of 16 residues. Germline CDR1 LGHNA, CDR2 YNFKEQ. V lost 0 bases and J lost 7; bases outside the gene matches: 7. This CDR3 reads CASSQEAGLAGVEQYF. The CDR3, as DNA: TGTGCCAGCAGCCAAGAGGCGGGACTAGCGGGTGTAGAGCAGTACTTC.

This clonotype has just a few counts. The rearrangement uses TRBV29-1 and TRBJ2-3, with D possibly being TRBD1 (5 bases). The CDR3 has 14 residues. The ends were cut back, 5 bases at V and 6 bases at J, with 18 bases in the middle. Germline loops: CDR1 SQVTM, CDR2 ANQGSEA. The chain's CDR3 is CSVTPAPSGDTQYF. CDR3 DNA sequence: TGCAGCGTTACTCCCGCCCCCTCAGGGGATACGCAGTATTTT.

This clonotype was recorded many times. This chain joins TRBV20-1 and TRBJ2-1; TRBD2 agrees at 7 bases. The CDR3 spans 15 residues. Unmatched junction bases numbered 11, after V lost 6 bases and J lost 3 bases. Germline CDR1 DFQATT, CDR2 SNEGSKA (reference sequence). CDR3 DNA: TGCAGTGCCCCAGAGGACGGGGGGAGCTACAATGAGCAGTTCTTC. Protein product: CSAPEDGGSYNEQFF.

This clonotype was seen a few times. The chain combines TRBV20-1 with TRBJ2-2, with D possibly being TRBD1 or TRBD2 (5 bases each). Germline V gives CDR1 DFQATT, CDR2 SNEGSKA (reference sequence). The CDR3 has 15 amino acids. The V end was cut by 1 base, the J end by 4 bases, with 13 bases between. In DNA, the CDR3 is TGCAGTGCTAGAGTCGGGGTGCAGGGCACCGGGGAGCTGTTTTTT. Translation gives CSARVGVQGTGELFF.

This clonotype occurred a few times. The chain combines TRBV29-1 with TRBJ1-1, with 7 nucleotides matching TRBD1. The V gene end was trimmed by 7 bases and the J gene end by 3 bases; junction bases not matched to a gene: 5. From germline, CDR1 is SQVTM and CDR2 ANQGSEA. The length of the CDR3 is 12 residues. CDR3: CSARGTDTEAFF. CDR3 bases: TGCAGCGCCCGCGGGACAGACACTGAAGCTTTCTTT.

The table lists this clonotype with many counts. Mismatch with germline at one junction end may stem from a read error. The chain is built from TRBV2 and TRBJ2-7; 12 bases map to TRBD1. Germline V gives CDR1 SNHLY, CDR2 FYNNEI. The CDR3 length is 14 residues. CDR3 protein: CASSEKGQGAEQYF. For the CDR3, the DNA is TGTGCGAGCAGTGAAAAGGGACAGGGGGCCGAGCAGTACTTC.

About this clonotype itself: This sequence may be a read error, since a much larger clone differs from it by one base. The V and J genes are TRBV12-3 or TRBV12-4 and TRBJ1-5; possible D gene TRBD1, 6 bases. V was clipped by 8 bases and J by 7 bases, with 18 bases between them. The CDR3 length is 14 residues. CDR3 amino acids: CASGRDTQGQPQHF. The CDR3 coding sequence is TGTGCCAGCGGCAGGGACACGCAGGGGCAGCCCCAGCATTTT.

The chain carries TRBV19 and TRBJ1-6; possible D gene TRBD1, 6 bases. Trimming took off 5 bases at V and 5 bases at J, with 13 bases between the two ends. The CDR3 consists of 15 residues. Per the germline V gene, CDR1 is LNHDA and CDR2 is SQIVND (reference sequence). The CDR3 reads CASSGTPGNNSPLHF. CDR3 bases: TGTGCCAGTAGTGGGACACCGGGGAATAATTCACCCCTCCACTTT.

J is TRBJ2-3 and V is TRBV2; tentatively, D is TRBD2 (6 bases). CDR1 SNHLY and CDR2 FYNNEI come from the germline V gene. V lost 3 bases and J 5 bases, leaving 9 bases between the germline ends. The CDR3 runs 13 residues. The CDR3 coding sequence is TGTGCCAGCAGTGATAGAGCGGGAGATACGCAGTATTTT. It yields the protein CASSDRAGDTQYF. The entire variable domain, with the rest obtained from reference TRBV2 and TRBJ2-3, is as follows: EPEVTQTPSHQVTQMGQEVILRCVPISNHLYFYWYRQILGQKVEFLVSFYNNEISEKSEIFDDQFSVERPDGSNFTLKIRSTKLEDSAMYFCASSDRAGDTQYFGPGTRLTVL.

This clonotype was seen ten or more times. V is TRBV2 and J is TRBJ2-1; a weak D match, TRBD1 (6 bases). This CDR3 is 14 amino acids long. The V end was cut by 6 bases, the J end by 7 bases, with 16 bases between. Germline loops: CDR1 SNHLY, CDR2 FYNNEI. CDR3 nucleotides: TGTGCCAGCAGAGAAACAGGGAGTTCGAATGAGCAGTTCTTC. This sequence encodes CASRETGSSNEQFF. Supplemented by reference TRBV2 and TRBJ2-1, the full variable domain reads EPEVTQTPSHQVTQMGQEVILRCVPISNHLYFYWYRQILGQKVEFLVSFYNNEISEKSEIFDDQFSVERPDGSNFTLKIRSTKLEDSAMYFCASRETGSSNEQFFGPGTRLTVL.

This clonotype has only a few counts. The chain combines TRBV5-1 with TRBJ2-2; TRBD1 aligns across 7 bases. The CDR3 has 17 residues. The germline gives CDR1 SGHRS, CDR2 YFSETQ. Trimming at V came to 2 bases and at J to 2 bases, leaving 9 bases not matched to a gene. The DNA for the CDR3 is TGCGCCAGCAGCTTAGGGGGACAGTGGCGAAACACCGGGGAGCTGTTTTTT. Protein product: CASSLGGQWRNTGELFF.

This clonotype was seen more than once but under ten times. The rearrangement links TRBV7-8 to TRBJ1-1; D not resolved. Germline loops: CDR1 SGHVS, CDR2 FQNEAQ. Trimming removed 1 base from V and 6 bases from J, with 6 bases in between. The CDR3 covers 12 residues. CDR3 amino acids: CASSLVGPEAFF. CDR3 nucleotides: TGTGCCAGCAGCTTAGTGGGCCCTGAAGCTTTCTTT.

V gene TRBV19 combines with J gene TRBJ2-2; no clear D gene. Germline V CDR1 and CDR2: LNHDA, SQIVND (reference sequence). The CDR3 has 14 residues. Deletions cut 9 bases from V and 4 bases from J, with 15 bases between. CDR3 protein: CASNFALGTGELFF. The CDR3 DNA is TGTGCCAGCAATTTCGCATTGGGCACCGGGGAGCTGTTTTTT.

The genes are TRBV7-2 and TRBJ2-1; 7 bases are a match to TRBD2. The ends lost 8 bases at V and 8 bases at J; junction bases unmatched: 12. The germline CDR1 and CDR2 sequences are SGHTA and FQGNSA. There are 14 residues in the CDR3. The CDR3 DNA sequence: TGTGCCAGCCACTTGGCGGGAGAGGGGTATGAGCAGTTCTTC. It codes for CASHLAGEGYEQFF.

This clonotype was detected only a few times. One end of the junction does not line up with germline, which may come from a read error. The J gene is TRBJ2-5, the V gene TRBV24-1; D could derive from TRBD1 or TRBD2 (5 bases each). The CDR3 is made up of 14 amino acids. The V gene's germline CDR1 is KGHDR and CDR2 SFDVKD. CDR3 DNA sequence: TGTGCCACCAGCGATTGGGGACCCCAAGAGACCCAGTACTTC. This sequence encodes CATSDWGPQETQYF.

This rearrangement joins TRBV20-1 to TRBJ2-2, with a tentative D call TRBD2 (6 bases). CDR3 length equals 13 residues. Germline V gives CDR1 DFQATT, CDR2 SNEGSKA (reference sequence). CDR3 in amino acids: CGIPGENTGELFF. DNA for the CDR3: TGCGGAATACCGGGAGAGAACACCGGGGAGCTGTTTTTT.

The rearrangement links TRBV10-1 to TRBJ1-6, with D tentatively TRBD1 (6 bases). This CDR3 spans 13 amino acids. The V end was cut by 5 bases, the J end by 10 bases, with 12 bases between. CDR1 WNHNN and CDR2 SYGVQD come from the germline V gene (reference sequence). CDR3 DNA: TGCGCCAGCAGTCCGGAGGGGGGATCACCCCTCCACTTT. Amino acids: CASSPEGGSPLHF.

V is TRBV6-1 and J is TRBJ2-1; D ambiguous. Trimming took off 6 bases at V and 6 bases at J, with 21 bases between the two ends. Per germline, CDR1 MNHNS and CDR2 SASEGT. The CDR3 loop spans 16 amino acids. CDR3 bases: TGTGCCAGCAGAGCCCCCGGACGGGTGGATGGCAATGAGCAGTTCTTC. Its translation is CASRAPGRVDGNEQFF.

In its sample, this clonotype was seen a few times. V and J are TRBV28 and TRBJ1-5; the D is unclear. The V and J ends lost 2 bases and 2 bases respectively, with 13 bases between them. This CDR3 has 16 amino acids. Germline V gives CDR1 MDHEN, CDR2 SYDVKM. The CDR3 DNA reads as TGTGCCAGCAGTTTAGGATTCTTTGGGGGCAATCAGCCCCAGCATTTT. Translation: CASSLGFFGGNQPQHF.